A single sample gave rise to the 27 T cell receptor beta chains below, sequenced in a study of cytomegalovirus exposure and HLA in healthy donors (TCRdb year 2017). The library came from the immunoSEQ multiplex PCR assay. A mixture of 60 forward primers for TCR Vbeta segments and 13 reverse primers for TCR Jbeta segments was used in the multiplex PCR. TCRdb retrieved this table from immuneACCESS and kept in-frame rearrangements only. Not all clones are present; in checked studies, unresolved V genes account for under half, and no reason is known for the remainder. In all, the sample holds about 160,000 clones, and 70% to 80% of those were seen once. 3.5% to 4.5% of the sample lies in the top ten. The sample was PBMCs. These receptors came from a human donor in good health.

This clone appeared a single time. V is TRBV19 and J is TRBJ2-2; D ambiguous. The CDR3 covers 13 residues. Trimming cost V 10 bases and J 6 bases, with 15 bases left between them. CDR1 is LNHDA and CDR2 is SQIVND in the germline V gene (reference sequence). The CDR3 sequence: CATSEWQAGELFF. The CDR3 DNA reads as TGTGCCACCTCGGAGTGGCAAGCCGGGGAGCTGTTTTTT.

This chain joins TRBV2 and TRBJ2-2; TRBD1 matches 12 bases. V gave up 10 bases and J gave up 3 bases; unmatched junction bases: 6. Germline V gives CDR1 SNHLY, CDR2 FYNNEI. CDR3 length: 15 amino acids. The CDR3 protein is CATGTGGMYTGELFF. The CDR3 DNA reads TGTGCCACCGGGACAGGGGGCATGTACACCGGGGAGCTGTTTTTT.

This chain uses TRBV5-1 with TRBJ1-1; D is perhaps TRBD1 (5 bases). V lost 0 bases to trimming and J lost 0 bases, with 9 bases between them. Germline assignment: CDR1 SGHRS and CDR2 YFSETQ. This CDR3 comprises 15 residues. The CDR3, as DNA: TGCGCCAGCAGCTTGGAAGGAGGGGTGAACACTGAAGCTTTCTTT. This encodes CASSLEGGVNTEAFF.

This chain connects TRBV5-6 to TRBJ2-1, with 10 bases lining up with TRBD1. There are 15 residues in the CDR3. The V segment lost 3 bases and the J segment 3 bases; nucleotides outside the gene matches: 3. CDR1 SGHDT and CDR2 YYEEEE come from the germline V gene. CDR3 sequence reads: CASSSRTGGYNEQFF. CDR3 nucleotides: TGTGCCAGCAGCTCGAGGACAGGGGGCTACAATGAGCAGTTCTTC.

V gene TRBV19 combines with J gene TRBJ2-1; 7 bases fit TRBD1. Germline CDR1 reads LNHDA; CDR2 reads SQIVND (reference sequence). CDR3 length: 16 residues. With V trimmed by 10 bases and J by 8 bases, 20 bases remained unmatched. The CDR3 spells CATMGNRGQVGYEQFF. In nucleotides, the CDR3 is TGTGCCACCATGGGAAATCGTGGACAGGTCGGGTATGAGCAGTTCTTC.

The rearrangement uses TRBV7-2 and TRBJ2-7; 7 bases match TRBD2. Germline lookup yields CDR1 SGHTA and CDR2 FQGNSA. This CDR3 spans 14 amino acids. J gave up 4 bases and V 4 bases, and 7 bases lay outside the gene matches. The CDR3 is CASSSRGTGYEQYF. The DNA for the CDR3 is TGTGCCAGCAGCTCGCGGGGGACCGGATACGAGCAGTACTTC. Using reference TRBV7-2 and TRBJ2-7 for the parts outside the CDR3, the full variable domain is GAGVSQSPSNKVTEKGKDVELRCDPISGHTALYWYRQSLGQGLEFLIYFQGNSAPDKSGLPSDRFSAERTGGSVSTLTIQRTQQEDSAVYLCASSSRGTGYEQYFGPGTRLTVT.

V gene TRBV7-2 combines with J gene TRBJ2-7; 9 bases map to TRBD2. In germline, CDR1 is SGHTA, CDR2 FQGNSA. The CDR3 totals 15 residues. After removal of 3 bases from V and 3 bases from J, the junction contained 6 bases not matched to a gene. The CDR3 protein is CASSFSGSGLYEQYF. CDR3 coding DNA: TGTGCCAGCAGCTTTAGCGGGAGTGGGCTCTACGAGCAGTACTTC.

This chain joins TRBV30 and TRBJ2-7; D gene unclear. Trimming took 2 bases from V and 3 from J, leaving 8 bases between them. The CDR3 totals 12 residues. Germline loops: CDR1 GTSNPN, CDR2 SVGIG (reference sequence). CDR3 bases: TGTGCCTGGAGTAGAGGCAACTACGAGCAGTACTTC. It translates to CAWSRGNYEQYF.

The chain has TRBV19 and TRBJ2-1, with TRBD2 matching 9 bases. CDR3 size: 15 residues. After removal of 2 bases from V and 4 bases from J, the junction contained 3 bases not matched to a gene. Germline values: CDR1 LNHDA, CDR2 SQIVND (reference sequence). DNA for the CDR3: TGTGCCAGTAGTATACGACTAGCGGCTTACAATGAGCAGTTCTTC. Encoded protein: CASSIRLAAYNEQFF.

The genes are TRBV6-6 and TRBJ1-1; 8 bases match TRBD1. Losses at the gene ends were 2 bases for V and 7 bases for J; bases not matched to a gene: 9. Germline V CDR1 and CDR2: MNHNY, SVGAGI (reference sequence). This CDR3 spans 15 amino acids. CDR3 nucleotides: TGTGCCAGCAGTTACCCGGAATCAGGGGGCGTTGAAGCTTTCTTT. Translation: CASSYPESGGVEAFF.

The chain has TRBV5-1 and TRBJ1-1; D is ambiguous. There are 13 residues in the CDR3. Germline V gene data show CDR1 as SGHRS and CDR2 as YFSETQ. V lost 3 bases and J lost 1, with 7 bases in between. DNA for the CDR3: TGCGCCAGCAGCTATAACAGGAACACTGAAGCTTTCTTT. Translated, it gives CASSYNRNTEAFF.

There are a few counts of this clone. The chain carries TRBV5-1 and TRBJ1-4; 8 positions match TRBD1. Germline lookup yields CDR1 SGHRS and CDR2 YFSETQ. This CDR3 is built from 15 residues. V was clipped by 4 bases and J by 8 bases; unmatched bases: 10. The CDR3 DNA reads TGCGCCAGCAGCCATATCGGACAGGGTAGAGAAAAACTGTTTTTT. This encodes CASSHIGQGREKLFF.

V is TRBV28 and J is TRBJ2-4; the match to TRBD2 covers 7 bases. The germline CDR1 and CDR2 sequences are MDHEN and SYDVKM. The CDR3 has 18 amino acids. The trim removed 3 bases at V and 0 bases at J, leaving 11 bases unmatched. The CDR3 DNA reads TGTGCCAGCAGTTTTCGGGAGCGGGATTCTCTAGCCAAAAACATTCAGTACTTC. Encoded protein: CASSFRERDSLAKNIQYF.

The chain couples TRBV5-1 to TRBJ1-1; D is possibly TRBD1 (6 bases). CDR1 SGHRS and CDR2 YFSETQ come from the germline V gene. The germline V and J ends were trimmed by 4 bases and 5 bases, with 9 bases remaining between them. The CDR3 consists of 12 residues. The CDR3 region has the DNA TGCGCCAGCAGCGTGAGGGGGACTGAAGCTTTCTTT. This gives the protein CASSVRGTEAFF. The variable domain in full, completed from reference TRBV5-1 and TRBJ1-1, reads KAGVTQTPRYLIKTRGQQVTLSCSPISGHRSVSWYQQTPGQGLQFLFEYFSETQRNKGNFPGRFSGRQFSNSRSEMNVSTLELGDSALYLCASSVRGTEAFFGQGTRLTVV.

This chain uses TRBV30 with TRBJ1-1; 8 nucleotides align to TRBD1. This CDR3 is built from 14 residues. The V segment lost 1 base and the J segment 4 bases; nucleotides outside the gene matches: 5. Germline-derived CDR1 and CDR2 are GTSNPN and SVGIG (reference sequence). Here the CDR3 DNA reads TGTGCCTGGAGTGCCCAGGGGGCGCGCACTGAAGCTTTCTTT. This sequence encodes CAWSAQGARTEAFF.

The gene calls are TRBV11-2 and TRBJ2-7; no reliable D call. This CDR3 has 15 amino acids. The V and J ends lost 0 bases and 3 bases respectively, with 12 bases between them. Looked up from germline, CDR1 is SGHAT and CDR2 is FQNNGV. CDR3 sequence reads: CASSLDLQLRYEQYF. The CDR3 DNA follows: TGTGCCAGCAGCTTAGATCTTCAGTTACGCTACGAGCAGTACTTC.

The chain employs TRBV6-1 and TRBJ2-1; 13 bases are a match to TRBD2. CDR3 length: 16 amino acids. Germline CDR1 MNHNS, CDR2 SASEGT. V lost 3 bases, J lost 7 bases, and 6 bases stayed unmatched. Here the CDR3 reads CASSDPGLAGYNEQFF. In nucleotides, the CDR3 is TGTGCCAGCAGTGATCCGGGACTAGCGGGGTATAATGAGCAGTTCTTC.

The chain carries TRBV27 and TRBJ2-3; 7 bases are a match to TRBD2. Germline V gene sequence: CDR1 MNHEY, CDR2 SMNVEV (reference sequence). After removal of 3 bases from V and 1 base from J, the junction contained 10 bases not matched to a gene. This CDR3 is built from 17 residues. The chain's CDR3 is CASSFWRGKPGTDTQYF. The CDR3 nucleotides are TGTGCCAGCAGTTTTTGGCGGGGGAAGCCCGGCACAGATACGCAGTATTTT.

This clone was seen once. V gene TRBV7-8 combines with J gene TRBJ1-1, with TRBD1 matching 8 bases. Germline V gene data show CDR1 as SGHVS and CDR2 as FQNEAQ. With 2 bases clipped from V and 1 base from J, the junction kept 6 bases outside the gene matches. The CDR3 sequence is 16 residues long. CDR3 region: CASSLPEQGENTEAFF. DNA for the CDR3: TGTGCCAGCAGCTTACCCGAACAGGGGGAGAACACTGAAGCTTTCTTT.

The V and J genes are TRBV14 and TRBJ1-1; TRBD1 matches 8 bases. Germline V CDR1 and CDR2: SGHDN, FVKESK. CDR3 length: 17 residues. The V gene end was trimmed by 2 bases and the J gene end by 4 bases; junction bases not matched to a gene: 12. CDR3 in amino acids: CASSQTGVGQGGTEAFF. In DNA, the CDR3 is TGTGCCAGCAGCCAAACAGGGGTAGGACAGGGAGGCACTGAAGCTTTCTTT.

The chain joins TRBV20-1 to TRBJ1-1; the D gene is possibly TRBD1 (6 bases). V dropped 5 bases and J dropped 11 bases, with 15 bases sitting between them. Germline values: CDR1 DFQATT, CDR2 SNEGSKA (reference sequence). This CDR3 is built from 11 residues. The CDR3 region has the DNA TGCAGTGCTGGCGACAGGCTGGGGGCTTTCTTT. It translates to CSAGDRLGAFF.

The chain is built from TRBV11-1 and TRBJ2-5; no firm D call. V was shortened by 3 bases and J by 3 bases, with 2 bases between the two germline ends. The CDR3 has 11 amino acids. Germline V CDR1 and CDR2: SGHAT, FQDESV (reference sequence). This CDR3 is CASSFKETQYF. The CDR3 DNA is TGTGCCAGCAGCTTCAAAGAGACCCAGTACTTC.

The chain joins TRBV30 to TRBJ1-4; TRBD1 is a possible D gene (6 bases). Trimming stripped 6 bases from V and 15 bases from J, with 23 bases between. Germline lookup yields CDR1 GTSNPN and CDR2 SVGIG (reference sequence). The CDR3 loop spans 13 amino acids. The CDR3 reads CACLGGRGRWMFF. CDR3 in DNA: TGTGCCTGTCTAGGGGGACGAGGCCGATGGATGTTTTTT. Full variable domain (outside the CDR3, taken from reference TRBV30 and TRBJ1-4): SQTIHQWPATLVQPVGSPLSLECTVEGTSNPNLYWYRQAAGRGLQLLFYSVGIGQISSEVPQNLSASRPQDRQFILSSKKLLLSDSGFYLCACLGGRGRWMFFGSGTQLSVL.

This chain joins TRBV7-9 and TRBJ2-5; TRBD2 matches 7 bases. The CDR3 contains 14 residues. The V segment lost 5 bases and the J segment 2 bases; nucleotides outside the gene matches: 5. Per the germline V gene, CDR1 is SEHNR and CDR2 is FQNEAQ (reference sequence). The CDR3 loop reads CASSRSGRQETQYF. In DNA, the CDR3 is TGTGCCAGCAGCCGTAGCGGGCGACAAGAGACCCAGTACTTC.

The V call is TRBV30, the J call TRBJ1-6; D unresolved. Deletions cut 2 bases from V and 7 bases from J, with 9 bases between. Germline loops: CDR1 GTSNPN, CDR2 SVGIG (reference sequence). The CDR3 loop spans 13 amino acids. The CDR3 nucleotides are TGTGCCTGGAGTTCCGGGATCAATTCACCCCTCCACTTT. Protein: CAWSSGINSPLHF.

V and J are TRBV2 and TRBJ2-7, with 8 bases that match TRBD1. J was trimmed by 1 base and V by 6 bases; bases with no gene match: 5. Germline-derived CDR1 and CDR2 are SNHLY and FYNNEI. The CDR3 contains 14 residues. CDR3 amino acids: CASRDREASYEQYF. The CDR3 nucleotides read TGTGCCAGCAGGGACAGGGAGGCATCCTACGAGCAGTACTTC.

The J gene is TRBJ1-2, the V gene TRBV27; 7 bases align to TRBD1. V gave up 2 bases and J gave up 5 bases; unmatched junction bases: 17. The CDR3 totals 18 residues. Germline values: CDR1 MNHEY, CDR2 SMNVEV (reference sequence). Here the CDR3 DNA reads TGTGCCAGCAGTTTAAGCGGGGGGACAGATGGGTCTGGGTATGGCTACACCTTC. It translates to CASSLSGGTDGSGYGYTF.